The 20 T cell receptor beta chains reported below all come from one sample, sequenced in a study of blood T cells in healthy people across ages. A second about 7 to 11 cycle PCR used barcoded and J-beta primers. One entry per CDR3 protein results from TCRdb running MiXCR on the 5' RACE reads. Of almost 1 million distinct CDR3 sequences in the sample, just over 50% were seen once. Source material: blood. These receptors were collected from a woman aged 55-75 years in good health.

V usage is TRBV4-2 and J usage is TRBJ1-6; D is unresolved. The CDR3 contains 13 residues. V was shortened by 1 base and J by 4 bases, with 2 bases between the two germline ends. The germline V gene encodes CDR1 LGHNA and CDR2 YNFKEQ. CDR3 sequence reads: CASSQVYNSPLHF. The CDR3 DNA sequence: TGTGCCAGCAGCCAAGTGTATAATTCACCCCTCCACTTT.

For this clonotype: The germline gene is not matched at one end of the junction; a read error may be the cause. The chain employs TRBV28 and TRBJ2-7, with D uncertain. This CDR3 has 13 amino acids. The germline V gene encodes CDR1 MDHEN and CDR2 SYDVKM. CDR3 protein: CAGSGIRPEEQYF. CDR3 in DNA: TGTGCCGGCAGTGGGATCCGCCCGGAAGAGCAGTACTTC.

This clonotype was observed a handful of times. The V and J genes are TRBV5-5 and TRBJ2-7, with D possibly called TRBD1 or TRBD2 (5 bases each). Germline V gene sequence: CDR1 SGHKS, CDR2 YYEKEE (reference sequence). This CDR3 has 19 residues. Trimming removed 0 bases from V and 3 bases from J, with 25 bases in between. The CDR3 sequence: CASSLGGFWLAIPNYEQYF. CDR3 nucleotide sequence: TGTGCCAGCAGCTTGGGGGGGTTTTGGCTTGCAATCCCAAACTACGAGCAGTACTTC.

This chain links TRBV28 with TRBJ2-3, with TRBD2 matching 9 bases. CDR1 and CDR2 (germline): MDHEN, SYDVKM. V lost 6 bases to trimming and J lost 4 bases; unmatched junction nucleotides: 11. The CDR3 is made up of 16 amino acids. CDR3: CASRGGSSGTADTQYF. CDR3 sequence (DNA): TGTGCCAGCAGAGGAGGCTCTAGCGGGACTGCAGATACGCAGTATTTT.

This clonotype was counted a few times. The chain uses TRBV6-6 and TRBJ2-5; tentative D call: TRBD2 (5 bases). The V gene lost 2 bases and the J gene lost 5 bases, with 15 bases spanning the gap. CDR1 is MNHNY and CDR2 is SVGAGI in the germline V gene (reference sequence). The length of the CDR3 is 15 residues. The CDR3 nucleotides are TGTGCCAGCAGTTACGACGGCGGGTTAGCTGAGACCCAGTACTTC. It yields the protein CASSYDGGLAETQYF.

This chain connects TRBV7-2 to TRBJ2-7, with 9 bases that match TRBD2. The CDR3 spans 16 residues. Germline lookup yields CDR1 SGHTA and CDR2 FQGNSA. V gave up 1 base and J gave up 3 bases; unmatched junction bases: 7. This chain's CDR3 is CASSLVGGLANYEQYF. As DNA, the CDR3 is TGTGCCAGCAGCTTAGTTGGGGGACTAGCAAACTACGAGCAGTACTTC.

The rearrangement uses TRBV5-1 and TRBJ2-3; D might be TRBD2 (6 bases). CDR1 and CDR2 from the germline V gene are SGHRS and YFSETQ. This CDR3 has 16 amino acids. The V end was cut by 4 bases, the J end by 2 bases, with 17 bases between. The CDR3 region has the DNA TGCGCCAGCAGCCCCCTCGGGAGCCCACTCACAGATACGCAGTATTTT. Its protein is CASSPLGSPLTDTQYF.

The chain joins TRBV18 to TRBJ2-1, with 8 nucleotides matching TRBD2. J was trimmed by 7 bases and V by 0 bases; bases with no gene match: 8. Germline V lookup: CDR1 KGHSH, CDR2 LQKENI. This CDR3 comprises 16 residues. The CDR3: CASSPPGGGKVNEQFF. The CDR3 coding sequence is TGTGCCAGCTCACCACCAGGCGGGGGGAAGGTAAATGAGCAGTTCTTC.

V is TRBV7-2 and J is TRBJ2-5, with D maybe TRBD2 (6 bases). The CDR3 consists of 13 residues. The V and J ends lost 2 bases and 11 bases respectively, with 15 bases between them. Per germline, CDR1 SGHTA and CDR2 FQGNSA. The CDR3 loop is CASSLLGRDEQYF. In DNA form, the CDR3 reads TGTGCCAGCAGCTTACTCGGGAGAGATGAGCAGTACTTC.

This sequence joins TRBV25-1 and TRBJ1-1; the D is unclear. Trimming took 6 bases from V and 4 from J, leaving 15 bases between them. This CDR3 region has 14 residues. CDR1 and CDR2 from the germline V gene are MGHDK and SYGVNS. The CDR3 coding sequence is TGTGCCAGCAGAAGAGAGATCCGGGGCACTGAAGCTTTCTTT. Protein sequence: CASRREIRGTEAFF.

There are a few counts of this clonotype. J is TRBJ2-1 and V is TRBV30; D may be TRBD1 (6 bases). V lost 0 bases and J lost 2, with 11 bases in between. This CDR3 is built from 15 residues. Germline V lookup: CDR1 GTSNPN, CDR2 SVGIG (reference sequence). The DNA for the CDR3 is TGTGCCTGGAGTGTCGAGGGGGTTCCCTACAATGAGCAGTTCTTC. Translating gives CAWSVEGVPYNEQFF.

V and J are TRBV20-1 and TRBJ2-3; TRBD2 matches at 7 bases. The V gene's germline CDR1 is DFQATT and CDR2 SNEGSKA (reference sequence). V dropped 0 bases and J dropped 4; count of bases not matched to a gene: 10. The CDR3 has 16 residues. CDR3 bases: TGCAGTGCTAGAGATGCCAGGACTAGTCCGGCAGATACGCAGTATTTT. Amino acids: CSARDARTSPADTQYF.

The V call is TRBV5-1, the J call TRBJ2-4, with no clear D. The DNA matches TRBJ2-5 better at its end, which makes the J call doubtful. The CDR3 extends over 16 amino acids. Germline V lookup: CDR1 SGHRS, CDR2 YFSETQ. In nucleotides, the CDR3 is TGCGCCAGCAGCTCCCCCAACCAGGTGGGTGGAGAGACCCAGTACTTC. Amino acids: CASSSPNQVGGETQYF.

In regard to this clonotype: An end of the junction differs from the germline gene, which may be a read error. The chain employs TRBV6-2 or TRBV6-3 and TRBJ2-3; the match to TRBD2 covers 9 bases. Per germline, CDR1 MNHEY and CDR2 SVGEGT. CDR3 length equals 15 residues. The CDR3 bases are TGTGTCAGCAGGGCGGGAGGGCCTCCCACAGATACGCAGTATTTT. Protein: CVSRAGGPPTDTQYF.

The chain uses TRBV9 and TRBJ2-1; TRBD2 is a possible D gene (6 bases). The DNA end is more similar to TRBJ2-7, so the J call may be wrong. This CDR3 region has 15 residues. Germline V lookup: CDR1 SGDLS, CDR2 YYNGEE. In DNA, the CDR3 is TGTGCCAGCAGCCCACGCGCGGGACTCTACAATGAGCAGTACTTC. Translated, it gives CASSPRAGLYNEQYF.

This clonotype appeared a few times. The genes are TRBV20-1 and TRBJ2-7, with 10 bases matching TRBD2. V was pared by 2 bases and J by 0 bases, with 4 bases of the junction left unmatched. CDR3 length equals 15 residues. Looked up from germline, CDR1 is DFQATT and CDR2 is SNEGSKA (reference sequence). The DNA for the CDR3 is TGCAGTGCTAGAAAACTAGCGGGGAGCTCCTACGAGCAGTACTTC. Its translation: CSARKLAGSSYEQYF.

The gene calls are TRBV2 and TRBJ2-5; D may be TRBD1 or TRBD2 (7 bases each). This CDR3 has 15 residues. V lost 6 bases and J 4 bases, leaving 18 bases between the germline ends. Germline V gene data show CDR1 as SNHLY and CDR2 as FYNNEI. The CDR3 nucleotides read TGTGCCAGCAGCTTAAACAGGGGCGGGGGAGAGACCCAGTACTTC. It codes for CASSLNRGGGETQYF.

The chain recombines TRBV25-1 with TRBJ2-1; 11 bases are shared with TRBD2. The CDR3 is 15 residues long. J was trimmed by 12 bases and V by 3 bases; bases with no gene match: 10. Germline CDR1 reads MGHDK; CDR2 reads SYGVNS. The CDR3 loop is CASSDETSGNYGQFF. CDR3 DNA sequence: TGTGCCAGCAGTGACGAGACTAGCGGGAACTATGGGCAGTTCTTC.

This sequence joins TRBV20-1 and TRBJ2-1; 9 bases align to TRBD2. The V gene's germline CDR1 is DFQATT and CDR2 SNEGSKA (reference sequence). The CDR3 runs to 17 residues. Unmatched junction bases numbered 16, after V lost 6 bases and J lost 4 bases. The CDR3 DNA reads TGCAGTGCGAGACATACATTAGCGGGAGTTGGGTACAATGAGCAGTTCTTC. Its protein is CSARHTLAGVGYNEQFF.

The chain employs TRBV7-2 and TRBJ2-1; no firm D call. Trimming left V 1 base short and J 4 bases short, with 14 bases between. The CDR3 consists of 16 residues. The V gene's germline CDR1 is SGHTA and CDR2 FQGNSA. This CDR3 reads CASSLVLPVSYNEQFF. The CDR3 nucleotides read TGTGCCAGCAGCTTAGTTCTACCCGTCTCGTACAATGAGCAGTTCTTC.